The 25 T cell receptor beta chains presented below share a single source sample, sequenced in a study of blood T cells in healthy people across ages. It was with a sample-barcoded 5' primer and a J-beta primer mix that a second PCR of roughly 7 to 12 cycles was run. TCRdb recomputed calls from the 5' RACE reads with MiXCR, one row per CDR3 protein. The table shows 750,000 to 950,000 distinct CDR3 sequences, with about 55% occurring only once. Sequencing used blood. The receptor source for this set is a man aged 80 or over in good health.

As regards this clonotype: It may be a read error: a sequence one base away is much more abundant. The chain is built from TRBV29-1 and TRBJ2-3, with D uncertain. Germline assignment: CDR1 SQVTM and CDR2 ANQGSEA. Trimming removed 7 bases at V and 14 bases at J, with 19 bases between. The CDR3 contains 11 residues. CDR3 loop: CSARSAGDAYF. CDR3 coding DNA: TGCAGCGCCCGAAGTGCCGGAGACGCGTATTTT.

The chain carries TRBV10-3 and TRBJ2-1, with 7 bases identical to TRBD2. Germline trimming cut 6 bases from V and 1 base from J; bases unmatched to any gene: 6. In germline, CDR1 is ENHRY, CDR2 SYGVKD. The CDR3 runs 15 residues. The CDR3 DNA reads TGTGCCATCAGCCCACGGGAGGCTTCCTACAATGAGCAGTTCTTC. It yields the protein CAISPREASYNEQFF.

The DNA for the CDR3 is TGTGCCAGCAGTTTAGTGCACCCCAATCAGCCCCAGCATTTT. Protein sequence: CASSLVHPNQPQHF. The rearrangement links TRBV12-3 or TRBV12-4 to TRBJ1-5; D is unresolved. Between the trimmed V and J ends, which lost 1 base and 3 bases, there was a span of 7 bases. The CDR3 length is 14 residues.

The rearrangement uses TRBV7-9 and TRBJ2-5, with TRBD1 identical over 7 bases. Germline trimming cut 7 bases from V and 1 base from J; bases unmatched to any gene: 9. The CDR3 extends over 15 amino acids. Germline V lookup: CDR1 SEHNR, CDR2 FQNEAQ (reference sequence). CDR3 in amino acids: CASNSLGQAQETQYF. The CDR3 DNA reads TGTGCCAGCAACTCGCTCGGACAGGCCCAAGAGACCCAGTACTTC. Filled out from reference TRBV7-9 and TRBJ2-5, the complete variable domain reads DTGVSQNPRHKITKRGQNVTFRCDPISEHNRLYWYRQTLGQGPEFLTYFQNEAQLEKSRLLSDRFSAERPKGSFSTLEIQRTEQGDSAMYLCASNSLGQAQETQYFGPGTRLLVL.

The rearrangement joins TRBV5-5 to TRBJ1-1; D ambiguous. Germline CDR1 is SGHKS and CDR2 is YYEKEE (reference sequence). V was pared by 0 bases and J by 4 bases, with 10 bases between. The CDR3 is 14 residues long. The CDR3 nucleotides read TGTGCCAGCAGCTTGGCGGTGATCCCCACTGAAGCTTTCTTT. It yields the protein CASSLAVIPTEAFF.

The chain links TRBV7-2 to TRBJ2-1; D may be TRBD2 (6 bases). Germline values: CDR1 SGHTA, CDR2 FQGNSA. Trimming left V 4 bases short and J 3 bases short, with 16 bases between. This CDR3 has 16 residues. Written as DNA, the CDR3 is TGTGCCAGCAGCTATTGGGAGGTCCGTGTCTACAATGAGCAGTTCTTC. It translates to CASSYWEVRVYNEQFF.

The J gene is TRBJ2-1, the V gene TRBV10-3; weak D call: TRBD2 (6 bases). Germline V gene sequence: CDR1 ENHRY, CDR2 SYGVKD. Trimming cost V 10 bases and J 1 base, with 8 bases left between them. This CDR3 has 12 amino acids. The chain's CDR3 is CATGGSYNEQFF. The CDR3 DNA reads as TGTGCCACCGGGGGATCCTACAATGAGCAGTTCTTC.

As concerns this clonotype: One junction end disagrees with the germline gene, perhaps due to a read error. The V and J genes are TRBV4-2 and TRBJ2-6, with a tentative D call TRBD1 (5 bases). CDR3 size: 16 residues. Looked up from germline, CDR1 is LGHNA and CDR2 is YNFKEQ. The CDR3 nucleotides read TGTGCCAGCAGCCAAGAAGGGGTATCTGGGGCCAACGCCCTGACTTTC. Translating it yields CASSQEGVSGANALTF.

V gene TRBV28 combines with J gene TRBJ2-3, with 7 bases fitting TRBD1. Losses at the gene ends were 6 bases for V and 2 bases for J; bases not matched to a gene: 11. The V gene's germline CDR1 is MDHEN and CDR2 SYDVKM. The CDR3 spans 16 residues. Here the CDR3 DNA reads TGTGCCAGCAGCCCCTACGGTACAGGGGACACAGATACGCAGTATTTT. This codes for CASSPYGTGDTDTQYF. The full variable domain, its missing parts supplied by reference TRBV28 and TRBJ2-3, is DVKVTQSSRYLVKRTGEKVFLECVQDMDHENMFWYRQDPGLGLRLIYFSYDVKMKEKGDIPEGYSVSREKKERFSLILESASTNQTSMYLCASSPYGTGDTDTQYFGPGTRLTVL.

This clonotype occurred many times. The rearrangement joins TRBV5-1 to TRBJ2-1; no definite D call. Germline-derived CDR1 and CDR2 are SGHRS and YFSETQ. V was pared by 0 bases and J by 10 bases, with 11 bases between. The CDR3 sequence is 13 residues long. In nucleotides, the CDR3 is TGCGCCAGCAGCTTGGACCCGAATGGGGAGCAGTTCTTC. Translation: CASSLDPNGEQFF.

The chain recombines TRBV6-5 with TRBJ1-2, with 7 bases lining up with TRBD1. The CDR3 has 13 amino acids. Looked up from germline, CDR1 is MNHEY and CDR2 is SVGAGI. The junction had 5 bases not matched to a gene; V was cut back by 4 bases and J by 6 bases. DNA of the CDR3: TGTGCCAGCAGTTCGACAGGGATGAATGGCTACACCTTC. It yields the protein CASSSTGMNGYTF.

This chain uses TRBV24-1 with TRBJ2-3; D perhaps matches TRBD2 (6 bases). V lost 4 bases, J lost 0 bases, and 7 bases lay in between. CDR3 length: 14 amino acids. Germline values: CDR1 KGHDR, CDR2 SFDVKD. The DNA for the CDR3 is TGTGCCACCAGTGAGAGCGGGAGCACAGATACGCAGTATTTT. Its translation is CATSESGSTDTQYF.

This chain links TRBV12-3 or TRBV12-4 with TRBJ2-3; TRBD1 agrees at 8 bases. The CDR3 is 14 amino acids. With 3 bases clipped from V and 3 bases from J, the junction kept 2 bases outside the gene matches. CDR3 DNA sequence: TGTGCCAGCAGTTTCGACAGGGGAACAGATACGCAGTATTTT. This encodes CASSFDRGTDTQYF.

The chain carries TRBV10-3 and TRBJ2-5, with D perhaps matching TRBD2 (5 bases). This CDR3 is 15 amino acids long. Germline CDR1 ENHRY, CDR2 SYGVKD. Trimming left V 0 bases short and J 2 bases short, with 10 bases between. CDR3 coding DNA: TGTGCCATCAGTGAGTCGCGCCGGGGTCAAGAGACCCAGTACTTC. Protein sequence: CAISESRRGQETQYF.

The chain uses TRBV3-1 and TRBJ1-5, with a tentative D call TRBD1 (5 bases). Looked up from germline, CDR1 is LGHDT and CDR2 is YNNKEL (reference sequence). The CDR3 contains 17 residues. V was clipped by 1 base and J by 0 bases, with 13 bases between them. CDR3 nucleotides: TGTGCCAGCAGCCAAGGCTCTGGACACCTTAGCAATCAGCCCCAGCATTTT. Its protein product is CASSQGSGHLSNQPQHF. Together with reference TRBV3-1 and TRBJ1-5, the CDR3 gives the full variable domain: DTAVSQTPKYLVTQMGNDKSIKCEQNLGHDTMYWYKQDSKKFLKIMFSYNNKELIINETVPNRFSPKSPDKAHLNLHINSLELGDSAVYFCASSQGSGHLSNQPQHFGDGTRLSIL.

This clonotype was counted between two and nine times. The chain uses TRBV3-1 and TRBJ2-3; no firm D call. The germline V gene encodes CDR1 LGHDT and CDR2 YNNKEL (reference sequence). V was trimmed by 2 bases and J by 1 base, leaving 10 bases between them. The CDR3 is 15 residues long. The CDR3 nucleotides are TGTGCCAGCAGCCAACGGAGCTGGGGCACAGATACGCAGTATTTT. Amino acid sequence: CASSQRSWGTDTQYF.

This chain joins TRBV7-2 and TRBJ2-1; 15 bases are a match to TRBD2. The CDR3 is 20 residues long. With V trimmed by 4 bases and J by 9 bases, 19 bases remained unmatched. Germline CDR1 is SGHTA and CDR2 is FQGNSA. CDR3 region: CASSSHGPEKGLAGGGEQFF. DNA of the CDR3: TGTGCCAGCAGCTCCCACGGACCGGAGAAGGGACTAGCGGGAGGTGGTGAGCAGTTCTTC.

There are a few counts of this clonotype. The chain links TRBV2 to TRBJ2-7; TRBD2 is a possible D gene (5 bases). The CDR3 sequence is 14 residues long. V was shortened by 7 bases and J by 2 bases, with 15 bases between the two germline ends. Germline values: CDR1 SNHLY, CDR2 FYNNEI. In DNA, the CDR3 is TGTGCCAGCATCGAGCGGTTTTCAACCTACGAGCAGTACTTC. Encoded protein: CASIERFSTYEQYF.

The chain recombines TRBV28 with TRBJ2-2, with D perhaps TRBD1 or TRBD2 (5 bases each). CDR1 is MDHEN and CDR2 is SYDVKM in the germline V gene. The CDR3 is made up of 14 amino acids. Trimming removed 8 bases at V and 2 bases at J, with 12 bases between. CDR3 residues: CASPAGGNTGELFF. In DNA form, the CDR3 reads TGTGCCAGCCCCGCTGGGGGTAACACCGGGGAGCTGTTTTTT. The whole variable domain, remainder taken from reference TRBV28 and TRBJ2-2, is DVKVTQSSRYLVKRTGEKVFLECVQDMDHENMFWYRQDPGLGLRLIYFSYDVKMKEKGDIPEGYSVSREKKERFSLILESASTNQTSMYLCASPAGGNTGELFFGEGSRLTVL.

This clonotype was detected only a few times. V and J are TRBV29-1 and TRBJ2-5; 9 nucleotides match TRBD2. The CDR3 extends over 14 amino acids. The V segment lost 3 bases and the J segment 1 base; nucleotides outside the gene matches: 3. Per germline, CDR1 SQVTM and CDR2 ANQGSEA. The CDR3 protein is CSVDPREGQETQYF. CDR3 coding DNA: TGCAGCGTTGACCCGCGGGAGGGCCAAGAGACCCAGTACTTC. The full variable domain, completed using reference TRBV29-1 and TRBJ2-5, is SAVISQKPSRDICQRGTSLTIQCQVDSQVTMMFWYRQQPGQSLTLIATANQGSEATYESGFVIDKFPISRPNLTFSTLTVSNMSPEDSSIYLCSVDPREGQETQYFGPGTRLLVL.

V and J are TRBV10-3 and TRBJ2-1; 10 bases fit TRBD2. The CDR3 spans 16 residues. The germline CDR1 and CDR2 sequences are ENHRY and SYGVKD. CDR3 loop: CDMRGSLAGDYNEQFF. The CDR3 DNA reads TGTGACATGAGAGGTAGCCTAGCGGGGGACTACAATGAGCAGTTCTTC.

There are a few counts of this clonotype. CDR3 protein: CASSLRQAQTQYF. CDR3 in DNA: TGTGCCAGCAGTCTTAGGCAGGCACAGACCCAGTACTTC. This chain links TRBV12-3 or TRBV12-4 with TRBJ2-5, with D uncertain. Trimming cost V 5 bases and J 6 bases, with 13 bases left between them. The CDR3 spans 13 residues.

The V gene is TRBV10-3, the J gene TRBJ2-3; D possibly matches TRBD1 or TRBD2 (7 bases each). The CDR3 runs to 13 residues. CDR1 and CDR2 from the germline V gene are ENHRY and SYGVKD. V dropped 6 bases and J dropped 6 bases, with 13 bases sitting between them. The CDR3 here is CAIRDREGDTQYF. Written as DNA, the CDR3 is TGTGCCATCAGAGACAGGGAGGGTGATACGCAGTATTTT.

This CDR3 reads CSARPNKETQYF. The DNA of the CDR3 is TGCAGTGCTAGACCCAATAAAGAGACCCAGTACTTC. The chain joins TRBV20-1 to TRBJ2-5; D unclear. V was pared by 2 bases and J by 3 bases, with 7 bases between. The CDR3 is made up of 12 amino acids. CDR1 is DFQATT and CDR2 is SNEGSKA in the germline V gene (reference sequence).

The rearrangement uses TRBV11-2 and TRBJ2-1, with 13 nucleotides matching TRBD2. The CDR3 spans 15 residues. V shed 6 bases, J shed 8 bases, and the junction held 7 bases outside the gene matches. The germline gives CDR1 SGHAT, CDR2 FQNNGV. This CDR3 reads CASRWRLAGGHEQFF. CDR3 in DNA: TGTGCCAGCAGGTGGAGACTAGCGGGAGGCCATGAGCAGTTCTTC.